This TCR beta chain was captured in a study of regulatory T cells in long-lasting Graves disease. Findings and limits, study-wide: There were preferences for TRBV28, TRBJ1-2 and TRBJ2-5 in persistent disease. TCR diversity in persistent Graves' patients was below that of newly diagnosed ones.

Time point of the sample: newly diagnosed GD, antithyroid drugs for less than 3 months. Generation of the TCR library employed RNA extracted from PBMCs. Blood from the periphery, around 10 milliliters in all, was drawn into EDTA tubes. Trimming removed 0 bases at V and 8 bases at J, with 14 bases between. CDR1 and CDR2 from the germline V gene are SGHVS and FQNEAQ. CDR3 length: 15 residues. This clonotype was recorded many times. Its matching antigen is unknown. iRepertoire HTBI primers and Arm-PCR of CDR3 regions built TCR beta libraries. TCRdb analysed the multiplex PCR reads with MiXCR anew, one entry per CDR3 protein. The data contain roughly 350,000 distinct CDR3 sequences, roughly 15% of them singletons. These data were also reused for a study on T cells in Graves' hyperthyroidism and ophthalmopathy. As that report states: The model predicted ophthalmopathy a median about 6.6 months before onset.

The V and J genes are TRBV7-8 and TRBJ2-1, with a tentative D call TRBD2 (7 bases). The receptor was derived from a young woman with Graves disease. Sequences were derived from peripheral blood mononuclear cells (PBMCs), sampled at new diagnosis, from a patient treated with antithyroid drugs. CDR3 region: CASSLAGGGRYEQFF. CDR3 bases: TGTGCCAGCAGCTTAGCGGGAGGGGGGCGCTATGAGCAGTTCTTC.